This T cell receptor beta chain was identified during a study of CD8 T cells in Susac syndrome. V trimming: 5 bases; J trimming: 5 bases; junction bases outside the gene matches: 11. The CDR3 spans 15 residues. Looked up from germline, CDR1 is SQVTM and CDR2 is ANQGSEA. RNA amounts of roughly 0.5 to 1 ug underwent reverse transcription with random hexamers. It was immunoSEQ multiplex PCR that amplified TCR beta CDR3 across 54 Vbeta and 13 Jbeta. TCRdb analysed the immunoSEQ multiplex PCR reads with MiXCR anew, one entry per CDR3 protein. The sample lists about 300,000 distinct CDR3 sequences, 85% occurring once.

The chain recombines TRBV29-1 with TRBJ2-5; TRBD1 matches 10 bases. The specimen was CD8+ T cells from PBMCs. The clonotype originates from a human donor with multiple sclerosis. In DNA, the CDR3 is TGCAGCGTTACTCGACAGGGGGCGTCTGGGGAGACCCAGTACTTC. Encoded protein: CSVTRQGASGETQYF.